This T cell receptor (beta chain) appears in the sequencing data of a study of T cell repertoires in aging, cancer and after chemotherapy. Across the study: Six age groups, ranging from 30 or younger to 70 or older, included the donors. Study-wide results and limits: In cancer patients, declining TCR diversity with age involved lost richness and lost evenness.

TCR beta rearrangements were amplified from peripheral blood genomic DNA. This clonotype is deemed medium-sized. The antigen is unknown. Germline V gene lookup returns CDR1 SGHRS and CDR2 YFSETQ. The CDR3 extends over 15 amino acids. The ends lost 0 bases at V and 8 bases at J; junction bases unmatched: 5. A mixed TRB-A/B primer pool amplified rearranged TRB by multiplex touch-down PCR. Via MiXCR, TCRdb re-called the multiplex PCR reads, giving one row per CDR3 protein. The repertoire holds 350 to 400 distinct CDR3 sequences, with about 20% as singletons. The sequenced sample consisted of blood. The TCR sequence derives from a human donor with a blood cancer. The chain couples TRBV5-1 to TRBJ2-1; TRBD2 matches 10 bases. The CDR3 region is CASSLESGRGDEQFF. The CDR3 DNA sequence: TGCGCCAGCAGCTTGGAGAGCGGGAGGGGCGATGAGCAGTTCTTC.